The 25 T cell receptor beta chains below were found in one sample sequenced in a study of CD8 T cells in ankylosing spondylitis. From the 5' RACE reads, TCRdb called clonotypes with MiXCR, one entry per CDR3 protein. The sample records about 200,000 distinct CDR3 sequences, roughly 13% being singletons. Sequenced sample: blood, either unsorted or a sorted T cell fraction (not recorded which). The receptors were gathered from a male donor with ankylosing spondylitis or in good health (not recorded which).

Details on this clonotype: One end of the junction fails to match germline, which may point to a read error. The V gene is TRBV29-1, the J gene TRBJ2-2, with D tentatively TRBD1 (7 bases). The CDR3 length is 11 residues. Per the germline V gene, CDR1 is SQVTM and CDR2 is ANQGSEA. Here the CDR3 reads CSVEGGDRLFF. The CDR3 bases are TGCAGCGTAGAAGGAGGGGACAGGCTGTTTTTT.

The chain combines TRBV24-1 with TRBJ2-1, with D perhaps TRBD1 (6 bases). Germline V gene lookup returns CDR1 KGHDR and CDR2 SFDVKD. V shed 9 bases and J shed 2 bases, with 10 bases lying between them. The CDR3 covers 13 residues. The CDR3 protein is CATPRDTYNEQFF. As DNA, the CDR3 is TGTGCCACCCCTAGGGACACCTACAATGAGCAGTTCTTC.

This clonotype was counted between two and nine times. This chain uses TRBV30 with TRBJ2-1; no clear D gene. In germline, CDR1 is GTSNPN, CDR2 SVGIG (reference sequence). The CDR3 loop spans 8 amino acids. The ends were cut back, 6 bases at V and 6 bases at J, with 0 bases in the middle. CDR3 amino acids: CACNEQFF. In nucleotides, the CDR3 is TGTGCCTGCAATGAGCAGTTCTTC.

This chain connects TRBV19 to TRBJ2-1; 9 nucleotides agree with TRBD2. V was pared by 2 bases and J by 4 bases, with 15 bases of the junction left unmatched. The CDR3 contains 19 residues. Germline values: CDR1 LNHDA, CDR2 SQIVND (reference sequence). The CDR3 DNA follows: TGTGCCAGTAGTATATTGGACGGAACTTTAGCGGGGGTATACAATGAGCAGTTCTTC. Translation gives CASSILDGTLAGVYNEQFF.

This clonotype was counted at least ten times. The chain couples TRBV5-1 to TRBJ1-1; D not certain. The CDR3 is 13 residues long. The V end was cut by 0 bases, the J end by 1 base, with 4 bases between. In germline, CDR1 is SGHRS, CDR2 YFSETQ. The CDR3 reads CASSLGGNTEAFF. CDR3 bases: TGCGCCAGCAGCTTGGGGGGGAACACTGAAGCTTTCTTT.

The CDR3 loop is CASRGQGKQYF. The CDR3 DNA follows: TGCGCCAGCAGGGGACAGGGTAAGCAGTACTTC. The rearrangement joins TRBV5-1 to TRBJ2-7, with 9 bases that match TRBD1. The J segment lost 8 bases and the V segment lost 5 bases, leaving 2 bases of the junction unmatched. This CDR3 has 11 residues. CDR1 is SGHRS, CDR2 YFSETQ, per germline.

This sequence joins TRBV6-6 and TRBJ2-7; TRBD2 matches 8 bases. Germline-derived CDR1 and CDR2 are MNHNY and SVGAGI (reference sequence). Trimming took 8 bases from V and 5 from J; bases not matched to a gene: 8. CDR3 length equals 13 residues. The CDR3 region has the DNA TGTGCCAGCGAGGCGGGAGGCTATGACGAGCAGTACTTC. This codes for CASEAGGYDEQYF.

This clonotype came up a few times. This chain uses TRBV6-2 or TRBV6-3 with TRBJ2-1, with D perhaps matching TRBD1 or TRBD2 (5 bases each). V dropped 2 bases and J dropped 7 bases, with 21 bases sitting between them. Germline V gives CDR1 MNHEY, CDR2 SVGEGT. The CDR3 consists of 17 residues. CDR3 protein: CASSYPPGLEVKNEQFF. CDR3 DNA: TGTGCCAGCAGTTACCCCCCGGGGCTAGAGGTAAAGAATGAGCAGTTCTTC.

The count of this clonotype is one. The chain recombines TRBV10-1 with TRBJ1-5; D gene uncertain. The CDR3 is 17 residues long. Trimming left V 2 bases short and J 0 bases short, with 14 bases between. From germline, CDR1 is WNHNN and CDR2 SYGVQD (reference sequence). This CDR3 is CASSEGWGGGSNQPQHF. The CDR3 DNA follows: TGCGCCAGCAGTGAGGGTTGGGGAGGAGGTAGCAATCAGCCCCAGCATTTT.

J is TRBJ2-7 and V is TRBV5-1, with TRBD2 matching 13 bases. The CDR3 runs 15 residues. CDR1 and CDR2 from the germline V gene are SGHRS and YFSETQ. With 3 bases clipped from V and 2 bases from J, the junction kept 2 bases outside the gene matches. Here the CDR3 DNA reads TGCGCCAGCAGCTACGGGACTAGCGGGGCCTACGAGCAGTACTTC. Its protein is CASSYGTSGAYEQYF.

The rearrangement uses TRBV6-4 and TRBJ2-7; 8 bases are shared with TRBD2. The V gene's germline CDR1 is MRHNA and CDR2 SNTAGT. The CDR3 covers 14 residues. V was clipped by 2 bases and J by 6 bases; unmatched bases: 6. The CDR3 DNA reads TGTGCCAGCAGTGACAAACCAGGGACTAGCGAGCAGTACTTC. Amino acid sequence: CASSDKPGTSEQYF.

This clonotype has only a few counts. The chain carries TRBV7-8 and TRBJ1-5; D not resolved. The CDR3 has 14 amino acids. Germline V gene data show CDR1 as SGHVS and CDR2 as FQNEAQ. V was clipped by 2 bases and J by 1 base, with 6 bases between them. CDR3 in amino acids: CASSLLRSNQPQHF. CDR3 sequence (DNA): TGTGCCAGCAGCTTATTACGGAGCAATCAGCCCCAGCATTTT.

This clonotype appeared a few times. The CDR3 reads CASSSETGLNTEAFF. The CDR3 coding sequence is TGTGCCAGCAGTTCCGAGACAGGACTGAACACTGAAGCTTTCTTT. V usage is TRBV6-5 and J usage is TRBJ1-1; tentatively, D is TRBD1 (6 bases). The germline CDR1 and CDR2 sequences are MNHEY and SVGAGI. The CDR3 contains 15 residues. The ends were cut back, 4 bases at V and 0 bases at J, with 12 bases in the middle.

The CDR3 loop is CASSLFLPSYEQYF. For the CDR3, the DNA is TGCGCCAGCAGCTTGTTCCTTCCCTCCTACGAGCAGTACTTC. The chain recombines TRBV5-1 with TRBJ2-7; D not certain. CDR1 is SGHRS, CDR2 YFSETQ, per germline. V gave up 1 base and J gave up 0 bases, with 8 bases separating them. The CDR3 spans 14 residues.

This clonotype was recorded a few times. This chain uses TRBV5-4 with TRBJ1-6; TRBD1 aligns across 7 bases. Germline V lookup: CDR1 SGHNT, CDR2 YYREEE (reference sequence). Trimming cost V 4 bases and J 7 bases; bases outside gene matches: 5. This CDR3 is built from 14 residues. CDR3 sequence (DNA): TGTGCCAGCAGCCACAGGGGAAAGAATTCACCCCTCCACTTT. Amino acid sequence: CASSHRGKNSPLHF.

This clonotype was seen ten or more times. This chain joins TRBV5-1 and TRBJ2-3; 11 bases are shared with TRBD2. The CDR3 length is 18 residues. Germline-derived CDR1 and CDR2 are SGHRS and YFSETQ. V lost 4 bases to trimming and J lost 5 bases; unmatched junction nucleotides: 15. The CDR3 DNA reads TGCGCCAGCAGCACTTCCCTTTTAGCGGGGGGGCCTGGAGATACGCAGTATTTT. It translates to CASSTSLLAGGPGDTQYF.

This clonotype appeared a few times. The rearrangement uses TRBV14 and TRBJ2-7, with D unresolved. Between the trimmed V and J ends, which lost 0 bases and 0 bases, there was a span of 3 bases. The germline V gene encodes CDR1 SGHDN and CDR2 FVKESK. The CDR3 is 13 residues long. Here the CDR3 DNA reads TGTGCCAGCAGCCAAGAGTTCTCCTACGAGCAGTACTTC. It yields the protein CASSQEFSYEQYF.

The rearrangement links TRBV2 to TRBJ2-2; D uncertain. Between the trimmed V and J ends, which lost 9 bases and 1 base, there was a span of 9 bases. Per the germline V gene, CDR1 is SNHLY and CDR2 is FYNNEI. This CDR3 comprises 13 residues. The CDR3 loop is CASYKGNTGELFF. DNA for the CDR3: TGTGCCAGTTACAAGGGGAACACCGGGGAGCTGTTTTTT.

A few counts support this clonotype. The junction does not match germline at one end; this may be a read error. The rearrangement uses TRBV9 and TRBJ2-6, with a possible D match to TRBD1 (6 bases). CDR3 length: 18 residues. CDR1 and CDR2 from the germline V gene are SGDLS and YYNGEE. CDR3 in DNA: TGTGCCAGCAGCGTAGGAAGACAGGTTTACTCTGGGGCCAACGTCCTGACATTC. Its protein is CASSVGRQVYSGANVLTF.

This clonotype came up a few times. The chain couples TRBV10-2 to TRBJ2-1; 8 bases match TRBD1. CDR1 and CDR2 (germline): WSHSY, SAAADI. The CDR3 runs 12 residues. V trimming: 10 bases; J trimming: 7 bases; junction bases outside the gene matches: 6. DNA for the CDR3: TGCGCCATCGGACAGGGATTGAATGAGCAGTTCTTC. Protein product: CAIGQGLNEQFF.

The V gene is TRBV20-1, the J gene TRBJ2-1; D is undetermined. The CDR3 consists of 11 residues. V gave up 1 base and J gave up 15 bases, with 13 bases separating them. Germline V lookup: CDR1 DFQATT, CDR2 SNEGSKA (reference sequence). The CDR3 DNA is TGCAGTGCTAGAGTCCTAGGGCGTTGGTTCTTC. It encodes CSARVLGRWFF.

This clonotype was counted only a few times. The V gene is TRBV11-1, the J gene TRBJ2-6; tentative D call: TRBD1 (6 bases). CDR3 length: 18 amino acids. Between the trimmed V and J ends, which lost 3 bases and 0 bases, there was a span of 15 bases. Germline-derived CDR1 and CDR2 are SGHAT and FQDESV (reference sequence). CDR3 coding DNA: TGTGCCAGCAGCTTCGGACAGTTAGTACCCTCTGGGGCCAACGTCCTGACTTTC. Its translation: CASSFGQLVPSGANVLTF.

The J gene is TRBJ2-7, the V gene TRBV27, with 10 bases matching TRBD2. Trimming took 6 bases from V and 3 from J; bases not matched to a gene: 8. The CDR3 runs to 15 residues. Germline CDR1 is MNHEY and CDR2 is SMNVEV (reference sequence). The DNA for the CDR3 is TGTGCCAGCAGGGTAGGAGCTAGCGGGAGCTACGAGCAGTACTTC. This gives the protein CASRVGASGSYEQYF.

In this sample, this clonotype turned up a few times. The CDR3 coding sequence is TGCGCCAGCAGCCAAGAGTATGCCATCTATGAGCAGTTCTTC. Its translation: CASSQEYAIYEQFF. This rearrangement joins TRBV4-1 to TRBJ2-1; no clear D. This CDR3 has 14 residues. The germline V and J ends were trimmed by 0 bases and 8 bases, with 11 bases remaining between them. In germline, CDR1 is MGHRA, CDR2 YSYEKL.

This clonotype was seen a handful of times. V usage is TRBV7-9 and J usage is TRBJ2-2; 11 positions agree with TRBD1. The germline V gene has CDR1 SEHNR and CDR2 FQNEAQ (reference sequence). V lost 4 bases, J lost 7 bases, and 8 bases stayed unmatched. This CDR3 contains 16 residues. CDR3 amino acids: CASSSLPGQGDGELFF. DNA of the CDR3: TGTGCCAGCAGCTCTCTCCCGGGACAGGGGGACGGGGAGCTGTTTTTT.